This is a list of T cell receptor beta chains from one sample in a study of shared clonotypes between healthy human individuals. Measured with immunoSEQ multiplex PCR; TCRdb has only the in-frame clones, and not every one. The sample shows some 500,000 clones, around 96% of them seen only once. The sample was naive CD4+ T cells sorted from blood. These receptors were taken from a woman in her twenties or thirties in good health. Each CDR3 is given with its conserved first and last residue. D genes are given only for firm matches. Size is omitted from some rows. Given values are once, few, many or a class for expanded clones.

TRBD1,NA,TRBJ2-5,TRBV2,CASTGTGALAQYF,TGTGCCAGTACCGGGACAGGGGCCTTGGCCCAGTACTTC
NA,NA,TRBJ2-1,TRBV6-1,CASTPGKYNEQFF,TGTGCCAGCACCCCCGGAAAATACAATGAGCAGTTCTTC
NA,NA,TRBJ2-3,TRBV6-5,CASSTALSRDTQYF,TGTGCCAGCAGCACCGCACTTTCGCGAGATACGCAGTATTTT
NA,NA,TRBJ1-4,TRBV6-1,CASRFTNEKLFF,TGTGCCAGCAGGTTCACTAATGAAAAACTGTTTTTT
NA,NA,TRBJ2-7,TRBV7-2,CASSLAKGYEQYF,TGTGCCAGCAGCTTAGCGAAGGGGTACGAGCAGTACTTC
NA,once,TRBJ2-5,TRBV11-2,CASSLAGLTETQYF,TGTGCCAGCAGCTTAGCTGGTCTTACGGAGACCCAGTACTTC
NA,NA,TRBJ2-7,TRBV27,CASSLSLGTNYEQYF,TGTGCCAGCAGTTTATCGCTCGGGACAAACTACGAGCAGTACTTC
NA,NA,TRBJ1-3,TRBV19,CASSRRGTGNTIYF,TGTGCCAGTAGTAGGCGTGGAACTGGAAACACCATATATTTT
NA,NA,TRBJ1-1,TRBV23-1,CASSQFNFRWTEAFF,TGCGCCAGCAGTCAATTCAATTTTCGGTGGACTGAAGCTTTCTTT
NA,NA,TRBJ2-7,TRBV5-6,CASSLLDGEYYEQYF,TGTGCCAGCAGCTTGTTGGACGGCGAATACTACGAGCAGTACTTC
NA,NA,TRBJ2-2,TRBV9,CASSVGTNVGANTGELFF,TGTGCCAGCAGCGTAGGGACCAATGTGGGCGCGAACACCGGGGAGCTGTTTTTT
NA,NA,TRBJ1-3,TRBV4-1,CASSPHQLNTIYF,TGCGCCAGCAGCCCCCATCAACTAAACACCATATATTTT
NA,NA,TRBJ1-4,TRBV18,CASSPRTATNEKLFF,TGTGCCAGCTCACCGAGGACAGCAACTAATGAAAAACTGTTTTTT
TRBD2,NA,TRBJ2-1,TRBV6-5,CASSYAGAPQYNEQFF,TGTGCCAGCAGTTACGCGGGAGCCCCACAATACAATGAGCAGTTCTTC
NA,NA,TRBJ2-7,TRBV28,CASTTGGLPPSYEQYF,TGTGCCAGCACCACCGGAGGCCTACCGCCCTCCTACGAGCAGTACTTC
TRBD1,NA,TRBJ1-2,TRBV18,CASSPPSMGQEYGYTF,TGTGCCAGCTCACCCCCATCGATGGGACAGGAGTATGGCTACACCTTC
TRBD1,NA,TRBJ2-7,TRBV5-1,CASSSPDRGYYEQYF,TGCGCCAGCAGCTCACCGGACAGGGGCTACTACGAGCAGTACTTC
NA,NA,TRBJ2-2,TRBV2,CASRGTSIGELFF,TGTGCCAGCAGGGGTACTAGTATCGGGGAGCTGTTTTTT
NA,NA,TRBJ1-1,TRBV6-5,CASSVPQGKGTEAFF,TGTGCCAGCAGTGTACCACAGGGAAAGGGAACTGAAGCTTTCTTT
TRBD1,NA,TRBJ2-1,TRBV7-6,CASSLGGTGGDNEQFF,TGTGCCAGCAGCTTAGGGGGGACAGGGGGTGACAATGAGCAGTTCTTC
NA,NA,TRBJ1-2,TRBV19,CASSTRASGGYTF,TGTGCCAGTAGTACTAGGGCCTCGGGTGGCTACACCTTC
NA,NA,TRBJ2-7,TRBV5-6,CASTLGRENYEQYF,TGTGCCAGCACCCTAGGGAGAGAAAACTACGAGCAGTACTTC
NA,NA,TRBJ2-1,TRBV5-4,CASSFPEGLYNEQFF,TGTGCCAGCAGCTTTCCGGAGGGCCTTTACAATGAGCAGTTCTTC
NA,NA,TRBJ2-4,TRBV19,CARPQDGNIQYF,TGTGCCAGACCCCAGGATGGGAACATTCAGTACTTC
NA,NA,TRBJ1-1,TRBV18,CASSPPREMNTEAFF,TGTGCCAGCTCACCACCGAGGGAGATGAACACTGAAGCTTTCTTT
NA,few,TRBJ1-5,TRBV19,CASSIEGQGVNQPQHF,TGTGCCAGTAGTATAGAGGGGCAGGGTGTCAATCAGCCCCAGCATTTT
NA,NA,TRBJ1-1,TRBV28,CASSRTGTEAFF,TGTGCCAGCAGCCGGACGGGCACTGAAGCTTTCTTT
NA,NA,TRBJ2-7,TRBV6-6,CATLRGHFSEQYF,TGTGCCACCCTACGAGGACACTTTTCGGAGCAGTACTTC
TRBD1,NA,TRBJ2-4,TRBV19,CASQNRGLKNIQYF,TGTGCCAGCCAGAACAGGGGGCTCAAAAACATTCAGTACTTC
NA,NA,TRBJ2-7,TRBV14,CASSRGNVGYEQYF,TGTGCCAGCAGCCGGGGCAATGTCGGCTACGAGCAGTACTTC
NA,NA,TRBJ2-7,TRBV28,CASTNGEGRYEQYF,TGTGCCAGCACCAACGGGGAAGGTCGCTACGAGCAGTACTTC
NA,NA,TRBJ1-5,TRBV19,CATRLTPGYSNQPQHF,TGTGCCACCCGCCTTACCCCCGGATATAGCAATCAGCCCCAGCATTTT
NA,once,TRBJ1-6,TRBV15,CATSWGMNSPLHF,TGTGCCACCTCATGGGGGATGAATTCACCCCTCCACTTT
TRBD2,NA,TRBJ2-2,TRBV30,CAWKGSGRWVTGELFF,TGTGCCTGGAAGGGTAGCGGGAGGTGGGTGACCGGGGAGCTGTTTTTT
NA,NA,TRBJ1-5,TRBV6-1,CASSGGPISNQPQHF,TGTGCCAGCAGCGGGGGCCCAATTAGCAATCAGCCCCAGCATTTT
NA,NA,TRBJ2-7,TRBV5-1,CASSSESYEQYF,TGCGCCAGCAGCTCAGAAAGCTACGAGCAGTACTTC
TRBD1,NA,TRBJ1-2,TRBV28,CASIKDRGTYGYTF,TGTGCCAGCATAAAAGACAGGGGCACCTATGGCTACACCTTC
TRBD1,NA,TRBJ2-7,TRBV28,CASRTAGTGEYF,TGTGCCAGCAGAACAGCCGGGACAGGGGAGTACTTC
NA,NA,TRBJ2-7,TRBV19,CASSPGTSWGEQYF,TGTGCCAGTAGTCCCGGGACGTCTTGGGGCGAGCAGTACTTC
TRBD1,NA,TRBJ2-7,TRBV6-5,CASSYSRTGLNEQYF,TGTGCCAGCAGTTACTCCAGGACAGGGCTGAACGAGCAGTACTTC
NA,NA,TRBJ2-6,TRBV7-9,CASSTQFGPSGANVLTF,TGTGCCAGCAGTACCCAATTCGGTCCCTCTGGGGCCAACGTCCTGACTTTC
TRBD2,NA,TRBJ2-3,TRBV27,CASSWTSRPRAQYF,TGTGCCAGCAGTTGGACTAGCCGACCTAGGGCGCAGTATTTT
TRBD2,NA,TRBJ2-2,TRBV11-3,CASSSSPWTSGMAGELFF,TGTGCCAGCAGCTCGAGCCCATGGACTAGCGGGATGGCCGGGGAGCTGTTTTTT
TRBD1,NA,TRBJ1-5,TRBV19,CASSIRDSDQPQHF,TGTGCCAGTAGTATTCGGGACAGCGATCAGCCCCAGCATTTT
TRBD2,NA,TRBJ2-7,TRBV5-1,CASSFGLAGGMGEQYF,TGCGCCAGCAGCTTTGGACTAGCGGGAGGCATGGGTGAGCAGTACTTC